The T cell receptor (beta chain) under discussion was sequenced for a study of blood T cell repertoires in COVID-19. Sequenced by immunoSEQ multiplex PCR; TCRdb stores in-frame clones only, minus some. The table records about 160,000 clones, 90% to 95% of them present only once. Worth noting for this clone: This sample includes further DNA sequences coding for the same CDR3.

CDR1 and CDR2 (germline): MDHEN, SYDVKM. Trimming took off 3 bases at V and 6 bases at J, with 6 bases between the two ends. The CDR3 totals 11 residues. The chain uses TRBV28 and TRBJ2-7; D may be TRBD2 (6 bases). The clonotype comes from a woman between 45 and 60 years old with acute or convalescent COVID-19. Sequences were obtained from peripheral blood. CDR3 loop: CASSLGGEQYF. For the CDR3, the DNA is TGTGCCAGCAGTTTGGGGGGCGAGCAGTACTTC.